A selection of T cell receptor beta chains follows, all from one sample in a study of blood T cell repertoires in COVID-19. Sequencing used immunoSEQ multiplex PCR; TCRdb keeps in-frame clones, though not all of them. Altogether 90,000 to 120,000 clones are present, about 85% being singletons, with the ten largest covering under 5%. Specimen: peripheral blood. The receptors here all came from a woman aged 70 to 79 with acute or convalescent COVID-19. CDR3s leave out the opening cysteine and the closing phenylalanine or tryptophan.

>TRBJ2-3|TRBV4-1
ASSPGVTSTDTQY
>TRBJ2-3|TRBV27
ASSLFGGDTDTQY
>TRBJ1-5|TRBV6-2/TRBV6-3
ASSYPRGASQPQH
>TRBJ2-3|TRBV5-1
ASSLELDTDTQY
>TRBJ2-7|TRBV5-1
ASSLSSGSTYEQY
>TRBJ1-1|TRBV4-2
ASSLLPGQGASTEAF
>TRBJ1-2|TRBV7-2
ASSTHRARSGYT
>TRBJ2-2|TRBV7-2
ASSPRTGPGTGELF
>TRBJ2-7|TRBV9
ASSPRGRGEQY
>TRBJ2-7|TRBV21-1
ASSPCGGHEQY
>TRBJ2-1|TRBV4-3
ASSQDLSREQF
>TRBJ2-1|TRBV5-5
ASSPGTGGWDEQF
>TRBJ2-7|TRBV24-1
ATVGGARTYEQY
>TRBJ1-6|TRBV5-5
ASSGGYRGGGISPLH
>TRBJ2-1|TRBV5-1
ASSSGGLAGPNEQF
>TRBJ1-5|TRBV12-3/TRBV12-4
ASSNPEEPQH
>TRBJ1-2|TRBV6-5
ASRLDRDYGYT
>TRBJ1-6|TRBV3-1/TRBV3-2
ASSQDWAGLVYNSPLH
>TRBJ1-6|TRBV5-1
ASTEAGLNSPLH
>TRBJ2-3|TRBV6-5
ASSYGLPYTDTQY
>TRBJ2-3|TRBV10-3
AITPQGADTQY
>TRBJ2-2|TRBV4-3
ASSQEAGMSTGELF
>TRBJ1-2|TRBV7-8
ASSPLTRGYT
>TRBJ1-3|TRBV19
ASRQQDNSGNTIY
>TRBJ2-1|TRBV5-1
ASSPLTSGGLEQF
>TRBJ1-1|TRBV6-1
ASSEATVNTEAF
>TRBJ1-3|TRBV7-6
ASSLGTGGSGNTIY
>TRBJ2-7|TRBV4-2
ASSQVIGRWYEQY